This TCR beta chain was observed in a study of T cell changes during pregnancy in multiple sclerosis. Using immunoSEQ multiplex PCR, the repertoire was profiled, and TCRdb retains in-frame clones only, with some absent. The table shows fewer than 45,000 clones, with 70% to 90% occurring only once. As regards this clone: The junction does not match germline at one end; this may be a read error.

CDR3 length equals 14 residues. Germline values: CDR1 MRHNA, CDR2 SNTAGT. The clonotype was recovered from a female donor with multiple sclerosis, enrolled in a pregnancy study. Sample: CD8+ T cells from peripheral blood mononuclear cells, taken in the third trimester of pregnancy. The rearrangement joins TRBV6-4 to TRBJ2-7; 10 nucleotides match TRBD1. CDR3 sequence reads: CADGRGTGEVLRDF. CDR3 DNA: TGTGCCGACGGGAGGGGGACAGGGGAAGTCCTACGGGACTTC.